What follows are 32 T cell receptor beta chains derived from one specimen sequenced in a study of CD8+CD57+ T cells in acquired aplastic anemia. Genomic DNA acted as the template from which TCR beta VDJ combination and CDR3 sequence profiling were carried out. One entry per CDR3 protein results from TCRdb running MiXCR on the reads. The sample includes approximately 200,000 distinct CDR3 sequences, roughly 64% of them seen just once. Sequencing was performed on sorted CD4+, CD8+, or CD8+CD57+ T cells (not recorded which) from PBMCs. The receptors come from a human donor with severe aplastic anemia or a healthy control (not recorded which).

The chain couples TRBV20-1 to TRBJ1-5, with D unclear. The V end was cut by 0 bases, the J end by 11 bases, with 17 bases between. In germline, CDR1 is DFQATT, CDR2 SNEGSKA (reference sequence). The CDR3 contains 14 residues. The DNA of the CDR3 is TGCAGTGCTAGAGATTACCTAGCGGTGGAGACCCAGCATTTT. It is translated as CSARDYLAVETQHF.

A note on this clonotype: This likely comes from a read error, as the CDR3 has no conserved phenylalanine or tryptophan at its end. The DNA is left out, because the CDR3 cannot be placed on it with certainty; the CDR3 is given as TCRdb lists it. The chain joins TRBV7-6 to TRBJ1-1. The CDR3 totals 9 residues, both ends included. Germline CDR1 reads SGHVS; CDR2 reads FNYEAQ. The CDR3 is CASSQGQLS.

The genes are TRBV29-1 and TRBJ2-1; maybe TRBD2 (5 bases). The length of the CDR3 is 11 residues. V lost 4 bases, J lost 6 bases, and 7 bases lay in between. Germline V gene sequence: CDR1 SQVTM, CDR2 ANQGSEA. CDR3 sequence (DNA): TGCAGCGTTGCCGCGGGCAATGAGCAGTTCTTC. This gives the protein CSVAAGNEQFF.

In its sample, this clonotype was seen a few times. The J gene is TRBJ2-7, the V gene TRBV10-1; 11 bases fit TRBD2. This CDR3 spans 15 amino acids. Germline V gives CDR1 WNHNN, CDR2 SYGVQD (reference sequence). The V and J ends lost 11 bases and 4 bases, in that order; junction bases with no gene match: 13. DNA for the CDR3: TGCGCCGGCCATCGACCGGGACTAGCGGTGTACGAGCAGTACTTC. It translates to CAGHRPGLAVYEQYF.

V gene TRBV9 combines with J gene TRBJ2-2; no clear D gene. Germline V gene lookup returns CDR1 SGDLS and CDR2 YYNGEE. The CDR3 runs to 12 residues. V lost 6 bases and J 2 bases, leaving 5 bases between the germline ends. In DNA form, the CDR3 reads TGTGCCAGCAACCACAACACCGGGGAGCTGTTTTTT. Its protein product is CASNHNTGELFF.

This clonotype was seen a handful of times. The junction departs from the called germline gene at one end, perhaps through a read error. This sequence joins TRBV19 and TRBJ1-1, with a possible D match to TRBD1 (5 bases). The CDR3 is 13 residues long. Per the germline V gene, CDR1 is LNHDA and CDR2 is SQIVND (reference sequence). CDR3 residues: CASSTVRGTEAFF. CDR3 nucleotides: TGTGCCAGTAGTACCGTACGGGGCACTGAGGCTTTCTTT.

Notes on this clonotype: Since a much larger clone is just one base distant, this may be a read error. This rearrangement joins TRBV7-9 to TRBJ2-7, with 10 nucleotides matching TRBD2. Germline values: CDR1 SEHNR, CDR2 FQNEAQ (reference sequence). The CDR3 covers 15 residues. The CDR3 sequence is CASSLGPSGGVEQYF. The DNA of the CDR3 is TGCGCCAGCAGCCTCGGCCCTAGCGGGGGAGTCGAGCAGTACTTC.

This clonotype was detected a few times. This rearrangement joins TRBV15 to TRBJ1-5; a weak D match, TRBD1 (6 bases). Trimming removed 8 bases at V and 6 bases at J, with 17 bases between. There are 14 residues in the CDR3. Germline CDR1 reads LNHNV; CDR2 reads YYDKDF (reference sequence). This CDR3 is CATHAIQGGQPQHF. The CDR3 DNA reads TGTGCCACCCACGCTATACAGGGAGGTCAGCCCCAGCATTTT.

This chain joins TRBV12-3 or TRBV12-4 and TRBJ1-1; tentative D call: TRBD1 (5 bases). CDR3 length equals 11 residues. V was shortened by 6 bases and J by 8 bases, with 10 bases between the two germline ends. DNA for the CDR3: TGTGCCAGCAGGTCGGGACTCGAAGCTTTCTTT. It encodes CASRSGLEAFF.

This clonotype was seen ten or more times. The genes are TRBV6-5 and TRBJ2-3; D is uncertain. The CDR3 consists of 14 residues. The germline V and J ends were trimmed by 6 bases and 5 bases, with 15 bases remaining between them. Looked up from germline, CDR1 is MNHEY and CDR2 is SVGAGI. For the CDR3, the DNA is TGTGCCAGCAGCCCAGTTATCTCGGGAGATACGCAGTATTTT. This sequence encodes CASSPVISGDTQYF.

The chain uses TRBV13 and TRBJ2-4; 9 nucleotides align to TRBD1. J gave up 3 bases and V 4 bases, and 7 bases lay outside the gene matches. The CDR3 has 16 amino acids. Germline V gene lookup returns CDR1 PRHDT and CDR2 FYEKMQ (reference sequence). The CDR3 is CASSSTGQGGKNIQYF. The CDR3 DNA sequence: TGTGCCAGCAGCTCAACGGGACAGGGTGGCAAAAACATTCAGTACTTC.

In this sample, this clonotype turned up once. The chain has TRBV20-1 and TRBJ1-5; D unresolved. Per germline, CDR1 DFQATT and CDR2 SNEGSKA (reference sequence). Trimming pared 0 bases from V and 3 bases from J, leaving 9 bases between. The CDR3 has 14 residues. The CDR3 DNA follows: TGCAGTGCTAGAGATGCTACAACCAATCAGCCCCAGCATTTT. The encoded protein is CSARDATTNQPQHF.

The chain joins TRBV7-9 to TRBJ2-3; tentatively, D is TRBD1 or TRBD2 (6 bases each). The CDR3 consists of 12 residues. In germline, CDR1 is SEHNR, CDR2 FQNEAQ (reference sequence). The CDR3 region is CQTGGEADTQYF. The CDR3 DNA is TGTCAGACCGGGGGCGAGGCAGATACGCAGTATTTT.

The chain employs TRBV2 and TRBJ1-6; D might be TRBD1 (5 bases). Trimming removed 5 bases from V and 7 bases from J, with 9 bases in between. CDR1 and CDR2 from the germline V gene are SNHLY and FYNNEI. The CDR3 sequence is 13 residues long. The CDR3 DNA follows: TGTGCCAGCAGTACTCCAGGGAATTCACCCCTCCACTTT. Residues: CASSTPGNSPLHF.

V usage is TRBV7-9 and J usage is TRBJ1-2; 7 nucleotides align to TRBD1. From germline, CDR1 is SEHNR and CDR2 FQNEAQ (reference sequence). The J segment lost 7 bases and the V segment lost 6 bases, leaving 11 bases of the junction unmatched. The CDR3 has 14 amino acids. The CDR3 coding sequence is TGTGCCAGCAGGGGAGTCGACAGGGTCTGTGGCTACACCTTC. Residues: CASRGVDRVCGYTF.

The DNA of the CDR3 is TGCAGTCATCAGCGGGTCGAGCAGTACTTC. Protein: CSHQRVEQYF. The V call is TRBV20-1, the J call TRBJ2-7; TRBD2 might be the D (6 bases). Germline-derived CDR1 and CDR2 are DFQATT and SNEGSKA (reference sequence). This CDR3 spans 10 amino acids. V was shortened by 8 bases and J by 6 bases, with 11 bases between the two germline ends.

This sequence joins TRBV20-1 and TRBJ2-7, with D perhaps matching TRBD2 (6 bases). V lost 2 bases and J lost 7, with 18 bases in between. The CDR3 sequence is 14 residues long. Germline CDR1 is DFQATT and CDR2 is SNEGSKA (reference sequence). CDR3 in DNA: TGCAGTGCTAGAACCGGGACTCCCCCTATTGAGCAGTACTTC. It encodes CSARTGTPPIEQYF.

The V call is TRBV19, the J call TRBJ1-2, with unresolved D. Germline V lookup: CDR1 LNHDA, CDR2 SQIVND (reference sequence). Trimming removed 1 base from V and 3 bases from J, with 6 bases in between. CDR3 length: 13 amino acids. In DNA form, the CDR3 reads TGTGCCAGTAGTATAGGGCAGCACTATGGCTACACCTTC. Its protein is CASSIGQHYGYTF.

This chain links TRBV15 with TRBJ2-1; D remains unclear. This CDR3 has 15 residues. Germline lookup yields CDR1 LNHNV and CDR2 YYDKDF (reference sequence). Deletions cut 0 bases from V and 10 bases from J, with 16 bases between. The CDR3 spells CATSRDLPRLAEQFF. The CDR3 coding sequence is TGTGCCACCAGCAGAGATCTCCCGCGACTTGCCGAGCAGTTCTTC.

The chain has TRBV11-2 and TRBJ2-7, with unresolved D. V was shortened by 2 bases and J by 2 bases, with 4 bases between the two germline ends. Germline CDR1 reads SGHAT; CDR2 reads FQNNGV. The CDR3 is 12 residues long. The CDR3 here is CASSLQPYEQYF. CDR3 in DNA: TGTGCCAGCAGCTTACAGCCCTACGAGCAGTACTTC.

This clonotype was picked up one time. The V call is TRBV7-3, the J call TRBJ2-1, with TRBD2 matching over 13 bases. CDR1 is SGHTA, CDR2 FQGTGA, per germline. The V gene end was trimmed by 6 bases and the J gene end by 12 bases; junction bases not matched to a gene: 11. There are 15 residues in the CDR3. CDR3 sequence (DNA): TGTGCCAGCAGGTCGACTAGCGGGGGGAAAGAGAGGCAGTTCTTC. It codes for CASRSTSGGKERQFF.

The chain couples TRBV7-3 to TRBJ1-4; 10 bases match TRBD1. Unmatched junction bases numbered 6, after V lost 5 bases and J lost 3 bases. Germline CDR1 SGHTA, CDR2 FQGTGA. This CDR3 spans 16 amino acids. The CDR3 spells CASSPDRGSANEKLFF. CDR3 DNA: TGTGCCAGCAGCCCGGACAGGGGGTCGGCTAATGAAAAACTGTTTTTT.

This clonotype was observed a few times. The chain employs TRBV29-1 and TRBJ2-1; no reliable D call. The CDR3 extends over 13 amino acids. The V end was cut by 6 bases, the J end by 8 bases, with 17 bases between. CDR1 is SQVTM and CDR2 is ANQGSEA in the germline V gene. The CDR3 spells CSVRRVPGDEQFF. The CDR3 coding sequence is TGCAGCGTGCGTCGGGTACCTGGGGATGAGCAGTTCTTC.

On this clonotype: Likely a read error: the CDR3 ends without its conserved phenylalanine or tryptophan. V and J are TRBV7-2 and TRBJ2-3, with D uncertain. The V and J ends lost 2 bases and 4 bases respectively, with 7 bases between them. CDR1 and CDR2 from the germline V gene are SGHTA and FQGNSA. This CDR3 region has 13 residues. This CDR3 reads CASSLLGADTQYL. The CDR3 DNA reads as TGTGCCAGCAGCTTACTTGGCGCAGATACGCAGTATCTT.

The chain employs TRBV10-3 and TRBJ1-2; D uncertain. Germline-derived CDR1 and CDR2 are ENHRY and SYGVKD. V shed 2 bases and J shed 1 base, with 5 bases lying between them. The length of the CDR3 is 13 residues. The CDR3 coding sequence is TGTGCCATCAGTGAGACATTTAACTATGGCTACACCTTC. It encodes CAISETFNYGYTF.

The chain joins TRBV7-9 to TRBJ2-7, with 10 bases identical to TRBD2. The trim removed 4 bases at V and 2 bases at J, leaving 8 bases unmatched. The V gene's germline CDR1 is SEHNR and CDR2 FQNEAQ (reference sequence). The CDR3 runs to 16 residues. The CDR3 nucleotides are TGTGCCAGCAGCTCCGGGACTAGCGATAGGCCCTACGAGCAGTACTTC. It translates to CASSSGTSDRPYEQYF.

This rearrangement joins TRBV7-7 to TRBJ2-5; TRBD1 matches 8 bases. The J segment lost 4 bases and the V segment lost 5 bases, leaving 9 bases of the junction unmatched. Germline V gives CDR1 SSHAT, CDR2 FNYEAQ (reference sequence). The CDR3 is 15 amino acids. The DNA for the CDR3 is TGTGCCAGCAGCACCCTGGGGACAGGTAGAGAGACCCAGTACTTC. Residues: CASSTLGTGRETQYF.

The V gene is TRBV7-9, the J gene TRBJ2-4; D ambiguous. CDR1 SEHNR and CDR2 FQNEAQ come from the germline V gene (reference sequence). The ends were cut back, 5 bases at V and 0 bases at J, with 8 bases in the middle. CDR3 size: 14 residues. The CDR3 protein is CASSHLGAKNIQYF. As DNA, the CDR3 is TGTGCCAGCAGCCATTTGGGAGCCAAAAACATTCAGTACTTC.

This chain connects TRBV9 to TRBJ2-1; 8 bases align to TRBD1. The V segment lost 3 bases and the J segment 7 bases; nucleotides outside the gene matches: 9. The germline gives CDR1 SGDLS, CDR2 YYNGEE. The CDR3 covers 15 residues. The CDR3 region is CASSGWTGIPNEQFF. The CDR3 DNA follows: TGTGCCAGCAGCGGATGGACAGGGATTCCAAATGAGCAGTTCTTC.

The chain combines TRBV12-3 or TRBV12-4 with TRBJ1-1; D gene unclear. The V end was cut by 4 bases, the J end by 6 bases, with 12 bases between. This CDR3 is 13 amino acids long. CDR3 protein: CASSYFPGAEAFF. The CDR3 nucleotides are TGTGCCAGCAGTTACTTCCCTGGGGCTGAAGCTTTCTTT.

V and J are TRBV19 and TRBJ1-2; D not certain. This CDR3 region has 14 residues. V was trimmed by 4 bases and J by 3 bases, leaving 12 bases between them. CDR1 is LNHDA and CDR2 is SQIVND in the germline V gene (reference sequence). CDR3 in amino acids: CASSTEYSHYGYTF. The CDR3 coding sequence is TGTGCCAGTAGTACGGAGTACAGTCACTATGGCTACACCTTC.

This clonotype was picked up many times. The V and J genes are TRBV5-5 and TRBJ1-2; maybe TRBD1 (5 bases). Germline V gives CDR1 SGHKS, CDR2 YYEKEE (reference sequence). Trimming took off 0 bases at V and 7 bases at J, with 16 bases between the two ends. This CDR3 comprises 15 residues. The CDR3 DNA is TGTGCCAGCAGCTTGGGGGGCCAGTTTGATTTTGGCTACACCTTC. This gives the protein CASSLGGQFDFGYTF.